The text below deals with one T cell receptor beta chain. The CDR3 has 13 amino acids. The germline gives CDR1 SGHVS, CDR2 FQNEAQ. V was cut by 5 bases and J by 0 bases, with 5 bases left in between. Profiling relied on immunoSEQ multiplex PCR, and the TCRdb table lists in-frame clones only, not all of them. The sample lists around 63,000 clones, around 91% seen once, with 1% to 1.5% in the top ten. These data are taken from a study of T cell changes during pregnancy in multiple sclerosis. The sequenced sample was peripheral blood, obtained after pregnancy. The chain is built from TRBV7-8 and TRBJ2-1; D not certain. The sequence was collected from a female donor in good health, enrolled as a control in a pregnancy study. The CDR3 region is CASSLSSYNEQFF. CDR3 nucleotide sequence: TGTGCCAGCAGCCTGAGCTCCTACAATGAGCAGTTCTTC.